Listed here is a single T cell receptor beta chain. The antigen is unknown. Indicated treatment: some 19 received Ad26.COV2.S at low or high dose, single or two shots; about 5 received placebo; per-sample allocation not given. At day 63 after the first vaccine or placebo injection, samples were drawn. This record comes from a study of Ad26.COV2.S vaccination and SARS-CoV-2 variants. General study results and limits: Non-spike TCR breadth showed similarity between vaccine and placebo recipients.

Trimming took off 4 bases at V and 0 bases at J, with 11 bases between the two ends. This CDR3 spans 15 amino acids. In germline, CDR1 is SGHKS, CDR2 YYEKEE (reference sequence). TCRdb's table, derived via immunoSEQ multiplex PCR, lists solely in-frame clones and lacks some. This table has 350,000 to 450,000 clones, about nine tenths appearing once. The source material was peripheral blood, sampled in a trial of Ad26.COV2.S vaccine versus placebo. The chain recombines TRBV5-5 with TRBJ1-5; D might be TRBD1 (6 bases). The clonotype was recovered from a person aged 18-65 years who received the Ad26.COV2.S COVID-19 vaccine or a placebo. The CDR3 bases are TGTGCCAGCAGCCTGGCGGACAGTAGCAATCAGCCCCAGCATTTT. Its translation is CASSLADSSNQPQHF.